What follows are 27 T cell receptor beta chains derived from one specimen sequenced in a study of CD8+ T cells in alopecia areata. Sampling of alopecia areata patients yielded lesional scalp punch biopsies as well as peripheral blood. RNA, once extracted, was reverse transcribed into cDNA for use as the sequencing template. The assay was immunoSEQ multiplex PCR, and TCRdb's table has in-frame clones only and misses some. The table records more than 10,000 clones, roughly 60% of them present only once. This specimen consisted of skin, obtained at week 0. All receptors come from a human donor with alopecia areata.

This clone is judged large. The genes are TRBV7-2 and TRBJ2-2; TRBD1 agrees at 8 bases. The germline V gene has CDR1 SGHTA and CDR2 FQGNSA. J was trimmed by 6 bases and V by 5 bases; bases with no gene match: 11. This CDR3 has 16 amino acids. DNA for the CDR3: TGTGCCAGCAGCCTATCCGGGACAGGATCGGCCGGGGAGCTGTTTTTT. It is translated as CASSLSGTGSAGELFF.

The chain couples TRBV9 to TRBJ2-1; TRBD1 matches at 11 bases. Looked up from germline, CDR1 is SGDLS and CDR2 is YYNGEE. Losses at the gene ends were 3 bases for V and 7 bases for J; bases not matched to a gene: 6. CDR3 length equals 15 residues. The CDR3 DNA follows: TGTGCCAGCAGCGCCCGGGACAGGGGGGGTAATGAGCAGTTCTTC. Translation gives CASSARDRGGNEQFF.

The gene calls are TRBV19 and TRBJ2-3; 10 bases match TRBD2. From germline, CDR1 is LNHDA and CDR2 SQIVND (reference sequence). V trimming: 4 bases; J trimming: 1 base; junction bases outside the gene matches: 5. The CDR3 totals 16 residues. CDR3 amino acids: CASSRALAGGTDTQYF. DNA of the CDR3: TGTGCCAGTAGTAGGGCCCTAGCGGGAGGCACAGATACGCAGTATTTT.

A word on this clone: A read error may explain this, as a much larger clone is one base away. The J gene is TRBJ1-2, the V gene TRBV4-2; no reliable D call. Per the germline V gene, CDR1 is LGHNA and CDR2 is YNFKEQ. Trimming stripped 1 base from V and 6 bases from J, with 12 bases between. This CDR3 comprises 14 residues. As DNA, the CDR3 is TGTGCCAGCAGCCAAGTGAGGCAGGAAGATGGCTACACCTTC. Amino acid sequence: CASSQVRQEDGYTF.

The chain combines TRBV23-1 with TRBJ2-1; no firm D call. TRBV23-1 is recorded as an ORF, its role being uncertain. V dropped 2 bases and J dropped 2 bases, with 13 bases sitting between them. The CDR3 length is 16 residues. The CDR3 sequence: CASSQIRCSPYNEQFF. Written as DNA, the CDR3 is TGCGCCAGCAGTCAAATTCGGTGTTCCCCCTACAATGAGCAGTTCTTC.

The J gene is TRBJ2-2, the V gene TRBV21-1; TRBD1, the D gene given by the table, was not confirmed from the DNA. TRBV21-1 is designated a pseudogene. The CDR3 length is 20 residues. In nucleotides, the CDR3 is TGTGCCAGCAGCAAAGGGAAAAGTTGGTCGGGGACAGGGGGCACCGGGGAGCTGTTTTTT. Its protein is CASSKGKSWSGTGGTGELFF.

In its sample, this clone was seen a few times. The chain carries TRBV7-4 and TRBJ2-3; 11 bases are shared with TRBD2. CDR3 size: 15 residues. V gave up 3 bases and J gave up 4 bases; unmatched junction bases: 3. Germline V gene sequence: CDR1 SGHVT, CDR2 SQSDAQ. The CDR3 DNA is TGTGCCAGCAGCTTTAGCGGGGGGGCAGCAGATACGCAGTATTTT. Protein sequence: CASSFSGGAADTQYF.

This chain links TRBV18 with TRBJ1-2; a weak D match, TRBD1 (5 bases). The germline gives CDR1 KGHSH, CDR2 LQKENI. V lost 2 bases and J 3 bases, leaving 7 bases between the germline ends. CDR3 length equals 13 residues. The CDR3 sequence is CASSPAQDYGYTF. The DNA for the CDR3 is TGTGCCAGCTCACCAGCACAGGACTATGGCTACACCTTC.

A word on this clone: At one end, the junction sequence differs from germline, possibly due to a read error. The chain employs TRBV19 and TRBJ1-1, with D possibly matching TRBD1 (6 bases). Germline lookup yields CDR1 LNHDA and CDR2 SQIVND (reference sequence). The CDR3 runs to 16 residues. The CDR3 spells CASRIGMGQLNTEAFF. DNA for the CDR3: TGTGCCAGTAGAATAGGTATGGGACAATTGAACACTGAAGCTTTCTTT.

This chain joins TRBV5-5 and TRBJ2-7, with 7 positions matching TRBD1. The CDR3 is made up of 15 amino acids. V shed 4 bases, J shed 7 bases, and the junction held 14 bases outside the gene matches. CDR1 is SGHKS, CDR2 YYEKEE, per germline (reference sequence). CDR3 sequence reads: CASSRDSAMGREQYF. DNA for the CDR3: TGTGCCAGCAGCCGGGACAGTGCTATGGGGAGAGAGCAGTACTTC. The variable domain in full, with the rest retrieved from reference TRBV5-5 and TRBJ2-7, is DAGVTQSPTHLIKTRGQQVTLRCSPISGHKSVSWYQQVLGQGPQFIFQYYEKEERGRGNFPDRFSARQFPNYSSELNVNALLLGDSALYLCASSRDSAMGREQYFGPGTRLTVT.

V usage is TRBV4-1 and J usage is TRBJ2-1, with TRBD2 matching 8 bases. V gave up 6 bases and J gave up 1 base; unmatched junction bases: 14. From germline, CDR1 is MGHRA and CDR2 YSYEKL. The CDR3 totals 18 residues. In nucleotides, the CDR3 is TGCGCCAGCAGACGTGAGGGAGCGGGAGTCGTTTCCTACAATGAGCAGTTCTTC. Protein sequence: CASRREGAGVVSYNEQFF.

Only a few counts were recorded for this clone. The gene calls are TRBV6-1 and TRBJ1-1, with D perhaps matching TRBD1 (5 bases). Germline V lookup: CDR1 MNHNS, CDR2 SASEGT. Trimming removed 3 bases at V and 2 bases at J, with 13 bases between. CDR3 length: 15 residues. DNA of the CDR3: TGTGCCAGCAGTGAGAAGGGAGACAGAAACACTGAAGCTTTCTTT. It specifies CASSEKGDRNTEAFF.

The CDR3 reads CASSRTANTGELFF. The CDR3 bases are TGTGCCAGCAGCCGGACAGCGAACACCGGGGAGCTGTTTTTT. The rearrangement uses TRBV7-2 and TRBJ2-2, with a weak D call TRBD1 (6 bases). With 5 bases removed from V and 0 bases from J, the gap between germline ends came to 7 bases. This CDR3 has 14 residues. Germline V gene sequence: CDR1 SGHTA, CDR2 FQGNSA.

The chain joins TRBV14 to TRBJ2-3; TRBD1 matches at 10 bases. Germline CDR1 is SGHDN and CDR2 is FVKESK. The trim removed 4 bases at V and 7 bases at J, leaving 8 bases unmatched. There are 15 residues in the CDR3. CDR3 amino acids: CASSLLGQGGNTQYF. The CDR3 nucleotides read TGTGCCAGCAGCCTCCTCGGACAGGGGGGGAATACGCAGTATTTT. Complete variable domain (other parts from reference TRBV14 and TRBJ2-3): EAGVTQFPSHSVIEKGQTVTLRCDPISGHDNLYWYRRVMGKEIKFLLHFVKESKQDESGMPNNRFLAERTGGTYSTLKVQPAELEDSGVYFCASSLLGQGGNTQYFGPGTRLTVL.

The V call is TRBV7-8, the J call TRBJ1-5; no clear D. This CDR3 contains 16 residues. With 2 bases removed from V and 0 bases from J, the gap between germline ends came to 11 bases. CDR1 and CDR2 from the germline V gene are SGHVS and FQNEAQ. CDR3 loop: CASSLRELNSNQPQHF. Here the CDR3 DNA reads TGTGCCAGCAGCTTAAGGGAACTAAATAGCAATCAGCCCCAGCATTTT.

V and J are TRBV7-9 and TRBJ2-5; D is unresolved. The V end lost 4 bases, the J end lost 2 bases, and 11 bases lay between the germline ends. This CDR3 has 14 residues. CDR1 is SEHNR and CDR2 is FQNEAQ in the germline V gene (reference sequence). The CDR3 region has the DNA TGTGCCAGCAGCTACGACCTGAAACAAGAGACCCAGTACTTC. This gives the protein CASSYDLKQETQYF.

This sequence joins TRBV30 and TRBJ2-7; 7 positions match TRBD2. J was trimmed by 7 bases and V by 3 bases; bases with no gene match: 15. This CDR3 spans 15 amino acids. The germline V gene has CDR1 GTSNPN and CDR2 SVGIG (reference sequence). The CDR3 reads CAWRETSEPSREQYF. CDR3 DNA sequence: TGTGCCTGGAGGGAAACTAGCGAACCCTCTAGGGAGCAGTACTTC.

This chain links TRBV6-5 with TRBJ1-2, with TRBD1 matching 9 bases. V shed 1 base and J 7 bases; nucleotides not matched to a gene: 4. This CDR3 is 14 amino acids long. Germline assignment: CDR1 MNHEY and CDR2 SVGAGI. The CDR3 DNA reads TGTGCCAGCAGTTACTGGGACAGGGCTGGTGGCTACACCTTC. The encoded protein is CASSYWDRAGGYTF.

This clone has a handful of counts. This rearrangement joins TRBV6-5 to TRBJ2-3; TRBD1 might be the D (6 bases). The CDR3 sequence is 12 residues long. The V end was cut by 6 bases, the J end by 8 bases, with 12 bases between. The germline V gene encodes CDR1 MNHEY and CDR2 SVGAGI. The CDR3 DNA follows: TGTGCCAGCAGCTGGGGGCCAGCTACGCAGTATTTT. This translates into CASSWGPATQYF.

The genes are TRBV7-2 and TRBJ2-7, with a possible D match to TRBD2 (5 bases). The germline gives CDR1 SGHTA, CDR2 FQGNSA. The CDR3 loop spans 14 amino acids. Trimming removed 1 base from V and 3 bases from J, with 10 bases in between. In nucleotides, the CDR3 is TGTGCCAGCAGCTTAGGAGGGCTTAACTACGAGCAGTACTTC. Residues: CASSLGGLNYEQYF.

The rearrangement joins TRBV9 to TRBJ1-1; D is ambiguous. With 4 bases removed from V and 3 bases from J, the gap between germline ends came to 19 bases. The CDR3 has 16 amino acids. Germline V gene lookup returns CDR1 SGDLS and CDR2 YYNGEE. The CDR3 DNA is TGTGCCAGCAGCCCTCCATCTATATGGCTGGACACTGAAGCTTTCTTT. This gives the protein CASSPPSIWLDTEAFF.

This clone showed up just a few times. This chain links TRBV29-1 with TRBJ1-1, with D hard to call. The CDR3 is made up of 13 amino acids. The germline V gene has CDR1 SQVTM and CDR2 ANQGSEA. V was trimmed by 3 bases and J by 10 bases, leaving 18 bases between them. For the CDR3, the DNA is TGCAGCGTTGAGATCTTATTAGTGTCGATAGCTTTCTTT. Translating gives CSVEILLVSIAFF. Drawing the rest from reference TRBV29-1 and TRBJ1-1, the complete variable domain is SAVISQKPSRDICQRGTSLTIQCQVDSQVTMMFWYRQQPGQSLTLIATANQGSEATYESGFVIDKFPISRPNLTFSTLTVSNMSPEDSSIYLCSVEILLVSIAFFGQGTRLTVV.

This chain uses TRBV5-1 with TRBJ2-5; no reliable D call. Between the trimmed V and J ends, which lost 1 base and 5 bases, there was a span of 12 bases. The CDR3 is 14 residues long. The germline V gene has CDR1 SGHRS and CDR2 YFSETQ. The CDR3 region is CASSLIVPSETQYF. The CDR3 DNA follows: TGCGCCAGCAGCTTGATAGTACCAAGCGAGACCCAGTACTTC. Using reference TRBV5-1 and TRBJ2-5 for the parts outside the CDR3, the full variable domain is KAGVTQTPRYLIKTRGQQVTLSCSPISGHRSVSWYQQTPGQGLQFLFEYFSETQRNKGNFPGRFSGRQFSNSRSEMNVSTLELGDSALYLCASSLIVPSETQYFGPGTRLLVL.

This clone was seen a handful of times. The chain links TRBV7-3 to TRBJ2-1; D unresolved. Trimming stripped 6 bases from V and 2 bases from J, with 14 bases between. The CDR3 contains 15 residues. CDR1 is SGHTA and CDR2 is FQGTGA in the germline V gene. CDR3 residues: CASRRRAVTYNEQFF. The CDR3, as DNA: TGTGCCAGCAGGCGAAGAGCCGTCACCTACAATGAGCAGTTCTTC.

This clone has just a few counts. V is TRBV6-5 and J is TRBJ1-2; the D gene is possibly TRBD1 (6 bases). Germline CDR1 and CDR2: MNHEY and SVGAGI. This CDR3 spans 15 amino acids. V gave up 0 bases and J gave up 1 base, with 9 bases separating them. This chain's CDR3 is CASSYSTGYNYGYTF. The DNA of the CDR3 is TGTGCCAGCAGTTACTCGACAGGCTATAACTATGGCTACACCTTC.

The chain uses TRBV4-2 and TRBJ2-5, with 9 nucleotides matching TRBD2. CDR1 LGHNA and CDR2 YNFKEQ come from the germline V gene. Losses at the gene ends were 1 base for V and 2 bases for J; bases not matched to a gene: 17. The CDR3 contains 20 residues. The CDR3 protein is CASSQVSVWLAGFGQETQYF. The CDR3 region has the DNA TGTGCCAGCAGCCAAGTCTCGGTTTGGCTAGCGGGATTTGGGCAAGAGACCCAGTACTTC.

As for this clone: Likely a read error: the CDR3 ends without its conserved phenylalanine or tryptophan. The J gene is TRBJ1-1, the V gene TRBV19; 8 nucleotides match TRBD1. The CDR3 runs 13 residues. The germline gives CDR1 LNHDA, CDR2 SQIVND (reference sequence). V gave up 4 bases and J gave up 3 bases; unmatched junction bases: 1. The DNA of the CDR3 is TGTGCCAGTAGTACACAGGGGGACACTGAAGCTTTCCTT. It is translated as CASSTQGDTEAFL.